Reported below is one T cell receptor beta chain. V gave up 5 bases and J gave up 1 base; unmatched junction bases: 5. The CDR3 is 14 amino acids. TCRdb redid the calling of the 5' RACE reads with MiXCR, one entry per CDR3 protein. The sample has around 1.7 million distinct CDR3 sequences, under 35% seen once. The sample belongs to a study of identical twins. The sample consisted of cord blood. The chain combines TRBV12-3 or TRBV12-4 with TRBJ2-7; 7 bases are shared with TRBD1. This receptor was obtained from a newborn girl in good health. CDR3 amino acids: CASSPTGWSYEQYF. The CDR3 DNA sequence: TGTGCCAGCAGTCCGACAGGGTGGTCCTACGAGCAGTACTTC.